The rows below give T cell receptor beta chains drawn from one sample of a study of shared clonotypes between healthy human individuals. Clones were sequenced by immunoSEQ multiplex PCR, and TCRdb holds only the in-frame ones, with some missing. The data contain about 2 million clones, approximately 94% of them singletons. Specimen: naive CD8+ T cells sorted from blood. The receptors were gathered from a man aged 18 to 30 in good health. Each CDR3 is given with its conserved first and last residue. D genes are given only for firm matches.

d_gene	j_gene	v_gene	CDR3aa
NA	TRBJ2-7	TRBV4-1	CASGLTESYEQYF
NA	TRBJ1-6	TRBV4-3	CASSQDSQSYNSPLHF
NA	TRBJ2-7	TRBV5-4	CASSFGDYEQYF
NA	TRBJ2-4	TRBV7-9	CASSSTNDIQYF
TRBD1	TRBJ1-1	TRBV7-9	CASSTNLATGTGTEAFF
TRBD2	TRBJ2-1	TRBV2	CASSEVLSGGGNEQFF
NA	TRBJ1-5	TRBV27	CASSLGQGRNQPQHF
NA	TRBJ1-4	TRBV29-1	CSAPRAEGKLFF
NA	TRBJ1-1	TRBV6-5	CASSYGGEAAFF
TRBD2	TRBJ2-1	TRBV5-4	CASSEWTSGFYNEQFF
NA	TRBJ2-7	TRBV10-1	CASSAGPNYEQYF
NA	TRBJ2-7	TRBV27	CASSLRGSYEQYF
TRBD1	TRBJ1-4	TRBV18	CASSLRDRGSETNEKLFF
NA	TRBJ1-4	TRBV7-9	CASSLAQGIEKLFF
NA	TRBJ1-5	TRBV19	CASSIPDWGNQPQHF
TRBD1	TRBJ2-5	TRBV10-1	CASTYRGIGTQYF
NA	TRBJ2-7	TRBV6-5	CASSYAGAGYEQYF
NA	TRBJ2-7	TRBV5-6	CASSLEGEQYF
TRBD1	TRBJ2-2	TRBV5-4	CASSLDRGNTGELFF
NA	TRBJ1-1	TRBV28	CASSPLVWGAEVEAFF
TRBD1	TRBJ2-7	TRBV7-9	CASSPGDRQGSYEQYF
NA	TRBJ2-3	TRBV4-2	CASSQDVNGMADTQYF
NA	TRBJ2-7	TRBV27	CASSLTGGTGYEQYF
TRBD1	TRBJ2-3	TRBV5-6	CASSFDGQGSTDTQYF
NA	TRBJ2-1	TRBV5-1	CASSLALAGEQFF
TRBD1	TRBJ2-1	TRBV5-6	CASSLASRGYYNEQFF
NA	TRBJ1-1	TRBV7-9	CASSLLPNPTEAFF
NA	TRBJ2-1	TRBV7-2	CASSLSQAGGNEQFF
NA	TRBJ2-7	TRBV7-8	CASSLSQPYEQYF
TRBD2	TRBJ2-2	TRBV30	CAWGLQGILTSGRATGELFF
NA	TRBJ1-5	TRBV6-1	CASSEMGDPQPQHF
NA	TRBJ1-3	TRBV21-1	CASSKAHRVAGNTIYF